Following are 21 T cell receptor beta chains from one sample sequenced in a study of cytomegalovirus exposure and HLA in healthy donors. The primer mix had 60 Vbeta and 13 Jbeta primers. TCRdb's copy holds only in-frame clones and misses some; the assay was immunoSEQ multiplex PCR. The repertoire consists of 130,000 or so clones, with around 80% occurring once and the leading ten covering almost 3%. The sample taken for sequencing was PBMCs. The origin of the receptors is a woman aged 18-35 years in good health and CMV-seropositive.

V usage is TRBV6-5 and J usage is TRBJ1-4, with D hard to call. Deletions cut 0 bases from V and 2 bases from J, with 4 bases between. Germline CDR1 and CDR2: MNHEY and SVGAGI. The CDR3 totals 14 residues. CDR3 loop: CASSYSGTNEKLFF. Written as DNA, the CDR3 is TGTGCCAGCAGTTACTCCGGGACTAATGAAAAACTGTTTTTT.

The gene calls are TRBV28 and TRBJ1-5; D ambiguous. The V end was cut by 3 bases, the J end by 7 bases, with 19 bases between. The CDR3 has 16 amino acids. Germline V gives CDR1 MDHEN, CDR2 SYDVKM. In DNA form, the CDR3 reads TGTGCCAGCAGTTTTGGCGACGGGGATCCGAGGCAGCCCCAGCATTTT. Translation: CASSFGDGDPRQPQHF.

This rearrangement joins TRBV4-1 to TRBJ2-5, with 7 bases fitting TRBD1. Matching the DNA end better, TRBJ2-7 makes the J call doubtful. CDR3 size: 15 residues. CDR1 MGHRA and CDR2 YSYEKL come from the germline V gene. The CDR3 here is CASSQVAGGSGEQYF. Written as DNA, the CDR3 is TGCGCCAGCAGCCAAGTCGCAGGGGGTTCCGGCGAGCAGTACTTC.

V gene TRBV28 combines with J gene TRBJ2-1; perhaps TRBD2 as D (6 bases). From germline, CDR1 is MDHEN and CDR2 SYDVKM. V lost 5 bases and J lost 6, with 23 bases in between. The CDR3 is made up of 17 amino acids. The CDR3 is CASSTILRGRVGNEQFF. The CDR3 nucleotides read TGTGCCAGCAGTACAATCTTACGGGGGAGAGTGGGCAATGAGCAGTTCTTC.

The chain employs TRBV5-4 and TRBJ1-2; no clear D. This CDR3 is built from 13 residues. Germline loops: CDR1 SGHNT, CDR2 YYREEE (reference sequence). Between the trimmed V and J ends, which lost 4 bases and 4 bases, there was a span of 11 bases. The CDR3 loop is CASSRTRAYGYTF. CDR3 DNA: TGTGCCAGCAGCCGCACCCGAGCCTATGGCTACACCTTC.

The chain carries TRBV4-1 and TRBJ2-6; the D is unclear. CDR1 MGHRA and CDR2 YSYEKL come from the germline V gene. This CDR3 has 13 amino acids. V gave up 6 bases and J gave up 2 bases, with 5 bases separating them. The CDR3 DNA reads TGCGCCAGCAGGCGCACTGGGGCCAACGTCCTGACTTTC. Amino acid sequence: CASRRTGANVLTF.

On this clone: This same CDR3 is encoded by further DNA sequences in the sample. This chain connects TRBV4-1 to TRBJ2-7; perhaps TRBD2 as D (6 bases). This CDR3 is 14 amino acids long. Trimming pared 4 bases from V and 1 base from J, leaving 11 bases between. Germline V gene lookup returns CDR1 MGHRA and CDR2 YSYEKL. The CDR3 sequence: CASSPRDFSYEQYF. CDR3 coding DNA: TGCGCCAGCAGCCCCCGGGACTTTTCCTACGAGCAGTACTTC.

V is TRBV2 and J is TRBJ2-7; 11 bases fit TRBD2. CDR1 is SNHLY, CDR2 FYNNEI, per germline. This CDR3 is built from 15 residues. V lost 6 bases to trimming and J lost 4 bases; unmatched junction nucleotides: 8. In nucleotides, the CDR3 is TGTGCCAGCAGGGCTCTAGCGGGGGGCAATTACGAGCAGTACTTC. It yields the protein CASRALAGGNYEQYF.

This sequence joins TRBV5-1 and TRBJ2-3, with 7 nucleotides matching TRBD2. The V and J ends lost 5 bases and 0 bases, in that order; junction bases with no gene match: 9. CDR1 and CDR2 from the germline V gene are SGHRS and YFSETQ. CDR3 size: 16 residues. In DNA form, the CDR3 reads TGCGCCAGCAGTCGATCCGGGGGGAGGAGCACAGATACGCAGTATTTT. Translated: CASSRSGGRSTDTQYF.

The chain uses TRBV5-4 and TRBJ2-7; 8 nucleotides line up with TRBD2. CDR3 length equals 16 residues. V lost 0 bases to trimming and J lost 4 bases; unmatched junction nucleotides: 9. The germline gives CDR1 SGHNT, CDR2 YYREEE (reference sequence). CDR3 bases: TGTGCCAGCAGCTTGGCCGGCGGCGGGGGGCGGTACGAGCAGTACTTC. This translates into CASSLAGGGGRYEQYF.

The CDR3 DNA sequence: TGTGCCAGCAGCTACAGCAACACCGGGGAGCTGTTTTTT. It encodes CASSYSNTGELFF. The V call is TRBV11-2, the J call TRBJ2-2; D remains unclear. The V end was cut by 4 bases, the J end by 2 bases, with 5 bases between. This CDR3 has 13 residues. Germline loops: CDR1 SGHAT, CDR2 FQNNGV.

This chain joins TRBV11-2 and TRBJ2-7; 8 bases agree with TRBD1. The CDR3 extends over 14 amino acids. V lost 1 base and J lost 5; bases outside the gene matches: 4. The germline V gene encodes CDR1 SGHAT and CDR2 FQNNGV. The CDR3 here is CASSLGTGYDEQYF. CDR3 sequence (DNA): TGTGCCAGCAGCTTAGGGACAGGGTATGACGAGCAGTACTTC.

The J gene is TRBJ2-3, the V gene TRBV7-9; D uncertain. The CDR3 spans 12 residues. Germline CDR1 is SEHNR and CDR2 is FQNEAQ (reference sequence). V lost 3 bases to trimming and J lost 6 bases, with 7 bases between them. CDR3 sequence: CASSFSPDTQYF. In DNA form, the CDR3 reads TGTGCCAGCAGCTTCTCCCCCGATACGCAGTATTTT.

Only one count was recorded for this clone. The chain combines TRBV30 with TRBJ1-1; a weak D match, TRBD1 (6 bases). Looked up from germline, CDR1 is GTSNPN and CDR2 is SVGIG (reference sequence). There are 13 residues in the CDR3. The ends were cut back, 2 bases at V and 1 base at J, with 8 bases in the middle. CDR3 DNA: TGTGCCTGGAGTAGGGGGGGGAACACTGAAGCTTTCTTT. Protein product: CAWSRGGNTEAFF.

The chain is built from TRBV10-3 and TRBJ1-6; no clear D gene. The V gene's germline CDR1 is ENHRY and CDR2 SYGVKD. CDR3 size: 14 residues. V was clipped by 0 bases and J by 10 bases, with 10 bases between them. The CDR3: CAISESRNKSPLHF. The CDR3 nucleotides read TGTGCCATCAGTGAGTCCAGGAACAAGTCACCCCTCCACTTT.

The chain uses TRBV5-5 and TRBJ2-1; the D gene is possibly TRBD1 (5 bases). CDR3 length: 15 amino acids. Germline CDR1 SGHKS, CDR2 YYEKEE (reference sequence). The V gene lost 5 bases and the J gene lost 0 bases, with 12 bases spanning the gap. This CDR3 is CASSPGHSSYNEQFF. Here the CDR3 DNA reads TGTGCCAGCAGTCCTGGACACAGCTCCTACAATGAGCAGTTCTTC. The full variable domain, in which reference TRBV5-5 and TRBJ2-1 provide the parts outside the CDR3, is DAGVTQSPTHLIKTRGQQVTLRCSPISGHKSVSWYQQVLGQGPQFIFQYYEKEERGRGNFPDRFSARQFPNYSSELNVNALLLGDSALYLCASSPGHSSYNEQFFGPGTRLTVL.

This chain uses TRBV27 with TRBJ1-5; unclear D gene. Trimming stripped 8 bases from V and 6 bases from J, with 11 bases between. CDR1 and CDR2 (germline): MNHEY, SMNVEV (reference sequence). This CDR3 contains 12 residues. As DNA, the CDR3 is TGTGCCAGCGGAGTTTGGTCTCAGCCCCAGCATTTT. Amino acids: CASGVWSQPQHF.

V gene TRBV6-1 combines with J gene TRBJ1-1; no clear D gene. Per the germline V gene, CDR1 is MNHNS and CDR2 is SASEGT. The V and J ends lost 6 bases and 1 base respectively, with 12 bases between them. This CDR3 is 14 amino acids long. The CDR3 DNA reads TGTGCCAGCAGGGTCGAGGTGAGGAACACTGAAGCTTTCTTT. It codes for CASRVEVRNTEAFF.

The genes are TRBV7-9 and TRBJ1-1; 9 positions match TRBD1. The CDR3 contains 18 residues. V trimming: 2 bases; J trimming: 0 bases; junction bases outside the gene matches: 10. Per the germline V gene, CDR1 is SEHNR and CDR2 is FQNEAQ (reference sequence). The CDR3 loop is CASSLFLGTGLMNTEAFF. CDR3 nucleotide sequence: TGTGCCAGCAGCTTATTCTTGGGGACAGGGCTCATGAACACTGAAGCTTTCTTT.

The chain couples TRBV5-4 to TRBJ1-4; tentative D call: TRBD1 (5 bases). Germline V gene sequence: CDR1 SGHNT, CDR2 YYREEE (reference sequence). Deletions cut 4 bases from V and 5 bases from J, with 9 bases between. The CDR3 contains 13 residues. The CDR3: CASSRKGNEKLFF. CDR3 nucleotides: TGTGCCAGCAGCCGGAAGGGGAATGAAAAACTGTTTTTT. Full variable domain (outside the CDR3, taken from reference TRBV5-4 and TRBJ1-4): ETGVTQSPTHLIKTRGQQVTLRCSSQSGHNTVSWYQQALGQGPQFIFQYYREEENGRGNFPPRFSGLQFPNYSSELNVNALELDDSALYLCASSRKGNEKLFFGSGTQLSVL.

This clone was seen a few times. The chain couples TRBV10-3 to TRBJ2-1; 9 positions agree with TRBD1. J gave up 13 bases and V 3 bases, and 10 bases lay outside the gene matches. Per germline, CDR1 ENHRY and CDR2 SYGVKD. The CDR3 sequence is 14 residues long. The CDR3 nucleotides read TGTGCCATCAGTGACCCCCGGGACAGGGTCGGACAGTTCTTC. This codes for CAISDPRDRVGQFF.